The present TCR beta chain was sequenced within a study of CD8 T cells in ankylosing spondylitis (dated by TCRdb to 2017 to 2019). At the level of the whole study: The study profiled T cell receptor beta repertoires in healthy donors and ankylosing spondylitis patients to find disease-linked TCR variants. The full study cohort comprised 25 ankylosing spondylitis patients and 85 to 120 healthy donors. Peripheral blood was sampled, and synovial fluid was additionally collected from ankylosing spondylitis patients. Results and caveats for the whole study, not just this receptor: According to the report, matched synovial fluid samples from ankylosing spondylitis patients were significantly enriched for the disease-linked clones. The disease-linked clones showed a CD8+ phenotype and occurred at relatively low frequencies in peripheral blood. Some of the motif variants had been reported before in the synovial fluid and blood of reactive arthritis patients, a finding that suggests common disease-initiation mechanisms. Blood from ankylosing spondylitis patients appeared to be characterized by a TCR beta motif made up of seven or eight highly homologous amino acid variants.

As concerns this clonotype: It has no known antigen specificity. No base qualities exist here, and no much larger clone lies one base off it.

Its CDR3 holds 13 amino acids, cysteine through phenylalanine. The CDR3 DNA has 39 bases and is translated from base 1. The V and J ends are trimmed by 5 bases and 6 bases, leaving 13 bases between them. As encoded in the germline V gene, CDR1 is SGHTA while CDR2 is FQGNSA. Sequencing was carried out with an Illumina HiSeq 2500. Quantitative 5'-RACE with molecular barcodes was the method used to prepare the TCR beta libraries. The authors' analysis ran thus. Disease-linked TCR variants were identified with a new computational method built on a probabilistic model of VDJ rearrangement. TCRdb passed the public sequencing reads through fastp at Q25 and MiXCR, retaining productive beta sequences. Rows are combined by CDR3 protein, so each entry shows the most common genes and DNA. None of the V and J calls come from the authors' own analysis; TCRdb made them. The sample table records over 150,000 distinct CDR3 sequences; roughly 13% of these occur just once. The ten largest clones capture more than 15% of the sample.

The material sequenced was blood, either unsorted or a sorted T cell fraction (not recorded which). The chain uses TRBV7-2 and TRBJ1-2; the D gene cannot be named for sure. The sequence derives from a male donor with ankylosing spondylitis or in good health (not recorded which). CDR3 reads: CASSTRGWHGYTF. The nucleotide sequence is TGTGCCAGCAGCACCCGGGGTTGGCATGGCTACACCTTC.